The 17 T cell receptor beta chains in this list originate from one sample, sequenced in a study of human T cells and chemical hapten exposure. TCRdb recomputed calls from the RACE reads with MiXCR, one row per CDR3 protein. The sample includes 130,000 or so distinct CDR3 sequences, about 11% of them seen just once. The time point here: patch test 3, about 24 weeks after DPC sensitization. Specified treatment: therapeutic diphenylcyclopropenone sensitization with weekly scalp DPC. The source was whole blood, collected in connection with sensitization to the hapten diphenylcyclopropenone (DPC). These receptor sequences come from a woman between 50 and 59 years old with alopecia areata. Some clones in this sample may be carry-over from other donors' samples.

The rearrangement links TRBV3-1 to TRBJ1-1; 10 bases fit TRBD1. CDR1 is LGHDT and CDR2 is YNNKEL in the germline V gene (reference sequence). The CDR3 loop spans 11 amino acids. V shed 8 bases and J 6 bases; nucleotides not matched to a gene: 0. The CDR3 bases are TGTGCCAGCGGACAGGGGGCTGAAGCTTTCTTT. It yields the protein CASGQGAEAFF.

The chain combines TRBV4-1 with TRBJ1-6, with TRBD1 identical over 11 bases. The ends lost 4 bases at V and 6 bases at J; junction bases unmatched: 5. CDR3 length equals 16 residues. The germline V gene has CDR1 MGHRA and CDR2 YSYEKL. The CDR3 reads CASSPFGTGGNSPLHF. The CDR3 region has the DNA TGCGCCAGCAGCCCATTTGGGACAGGGGGTAATTCACCCCTCCACTTT.

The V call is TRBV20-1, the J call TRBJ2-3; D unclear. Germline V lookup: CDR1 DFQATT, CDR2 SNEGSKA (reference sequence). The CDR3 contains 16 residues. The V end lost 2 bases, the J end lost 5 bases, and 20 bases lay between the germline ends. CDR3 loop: CSARTPGRKVGDTQYF. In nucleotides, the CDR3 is TGCAGTGCTAGAACCCCTGGCCGCAAGGTTGGAGATACGCAGTATTTT.

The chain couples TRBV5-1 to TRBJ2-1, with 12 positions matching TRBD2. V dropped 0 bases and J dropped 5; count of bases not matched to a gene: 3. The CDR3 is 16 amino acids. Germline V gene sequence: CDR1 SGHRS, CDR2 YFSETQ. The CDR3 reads CASSLASGGADNEQFF. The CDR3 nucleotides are TGCGCCAGCAGCTTGGCTAGCGGGGGGGCAGACAATGAGCAGTTCTTC.

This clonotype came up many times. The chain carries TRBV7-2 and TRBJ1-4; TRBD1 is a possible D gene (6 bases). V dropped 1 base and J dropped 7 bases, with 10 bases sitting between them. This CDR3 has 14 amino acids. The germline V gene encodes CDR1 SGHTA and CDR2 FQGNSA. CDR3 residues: CASSLGGGREKLFF. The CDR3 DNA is TGTGCCAGCAGCTTAGGAGGGGGGCGTGAAAAACTGTTTTTT.

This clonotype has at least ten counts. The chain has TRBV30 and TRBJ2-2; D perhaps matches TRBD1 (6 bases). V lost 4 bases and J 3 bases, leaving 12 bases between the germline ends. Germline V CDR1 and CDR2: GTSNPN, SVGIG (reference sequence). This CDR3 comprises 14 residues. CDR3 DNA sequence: TGTGCCTGGAACAAAAGGGGGTACACCGGGGAGCTGTTTTTT. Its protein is CAWNKRGYTGELFF. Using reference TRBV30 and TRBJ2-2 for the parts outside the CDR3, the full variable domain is SQTIHQWPATLVQPVGSPLSLECTVEGTSNPNLYWYRQAAGRGLQLLFYSVGIGQISSEVPQNLSASRPQDRQFILSSKKLLLSDSGFYLCAWNKRGYTGELFFGEGSRLTVL.

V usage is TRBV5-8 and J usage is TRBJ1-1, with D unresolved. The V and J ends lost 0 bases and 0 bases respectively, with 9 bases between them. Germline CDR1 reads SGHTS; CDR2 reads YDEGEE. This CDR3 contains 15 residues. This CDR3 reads CASSLGQMMNTEAFF. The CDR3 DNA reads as TGTGCCAGCAGCTTGGGACAAATGATGAACACTGAAGCTTTCTTT.

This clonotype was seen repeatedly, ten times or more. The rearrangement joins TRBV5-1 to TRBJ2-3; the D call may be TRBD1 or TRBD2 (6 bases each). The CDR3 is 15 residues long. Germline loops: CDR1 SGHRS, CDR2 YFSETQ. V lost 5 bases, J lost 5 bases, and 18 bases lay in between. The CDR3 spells CASSGGQGKGDTQYF. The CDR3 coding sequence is TGCGCCAGCAGTGGGGGGCAGGGGAAAGGAGATACGCAGTATTTT.

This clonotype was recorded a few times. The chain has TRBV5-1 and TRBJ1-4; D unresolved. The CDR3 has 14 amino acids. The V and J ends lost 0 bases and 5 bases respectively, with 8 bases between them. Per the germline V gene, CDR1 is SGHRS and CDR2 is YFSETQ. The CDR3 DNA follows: TGCGCCAGCAGCTTGGAGACGGTAAATGAAAAACTGTTTTTT. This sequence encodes CASSLETVNEKLFF.

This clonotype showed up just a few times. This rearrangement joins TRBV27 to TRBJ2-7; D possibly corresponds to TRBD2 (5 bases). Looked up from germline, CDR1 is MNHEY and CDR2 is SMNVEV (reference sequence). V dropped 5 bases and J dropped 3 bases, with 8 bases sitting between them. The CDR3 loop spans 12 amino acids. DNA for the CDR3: TGTGCCAGCAGTGCGGACTTCTACGAGCAGTACTTC. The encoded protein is CASSADFYEQYF.

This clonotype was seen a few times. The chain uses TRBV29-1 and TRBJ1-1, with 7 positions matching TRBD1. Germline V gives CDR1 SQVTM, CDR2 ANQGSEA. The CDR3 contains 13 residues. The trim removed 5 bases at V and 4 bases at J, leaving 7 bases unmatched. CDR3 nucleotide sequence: TGCAGCGTTTCACAGGGGCAAACCACTGAAGCTTTCTTT. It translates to CSVSQGQTTEAFF.

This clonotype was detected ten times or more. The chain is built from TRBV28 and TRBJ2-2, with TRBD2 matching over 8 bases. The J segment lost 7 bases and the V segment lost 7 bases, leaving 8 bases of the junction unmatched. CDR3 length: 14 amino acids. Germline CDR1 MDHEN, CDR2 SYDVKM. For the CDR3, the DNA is TGTGCCAGCACTACGGGAGGGAGCGTCGGGGAGCTGTTTTTT. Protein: CASTTGGSVGELFF.

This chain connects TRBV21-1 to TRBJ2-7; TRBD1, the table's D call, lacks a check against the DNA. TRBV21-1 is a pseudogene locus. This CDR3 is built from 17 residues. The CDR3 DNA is TGTGCCAGCAGCAAAGGATGCGGGACAGGGTCCTCCTACGAGCAGTACTTC. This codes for CASSKGCGTGSSYEQYF.

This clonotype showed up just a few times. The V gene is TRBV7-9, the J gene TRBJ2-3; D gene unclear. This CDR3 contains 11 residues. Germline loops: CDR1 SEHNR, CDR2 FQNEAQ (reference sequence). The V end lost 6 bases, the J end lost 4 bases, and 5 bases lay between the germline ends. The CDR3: CASREADTQYF. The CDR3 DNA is TGTGCCAGCAGAGAGGCAGATACGCAGTATTTT. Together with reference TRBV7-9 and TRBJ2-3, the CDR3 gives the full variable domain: DTGVSQNPRHKITKRGQNVTFRCDPISEHNRLYWYRQTLGQGPEFLTYFQNEAQLEKSRLLSDRFSAERPKGSFSTLEIQRTEQGDSAMYLCASREADTQYFGPGTRLTVL.

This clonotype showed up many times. The CDR3 DNA reads TGTGCCAGCAGTTCAAACGGACAGCCTAACTATGGCTACACCTTC. This codes for CASSSNGQPNYGYTF. The chain joins TRBV12-3 or TRBV12-4 to TRBJ1-2, with D maybe TRBD1 (6 bases). With 4 bases removed from V and 0 bases from J, the gap between germline ends came to 12 bases. This CDR3 has 15 residues.

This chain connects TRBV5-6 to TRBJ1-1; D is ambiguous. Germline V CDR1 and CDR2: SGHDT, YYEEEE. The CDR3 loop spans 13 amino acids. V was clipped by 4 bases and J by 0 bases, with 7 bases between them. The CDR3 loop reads CASSGPLNTEAFF. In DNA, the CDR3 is TGTGCCAGCAGCGGGCCTCTGAACACTGAAGCTTTCTTT.

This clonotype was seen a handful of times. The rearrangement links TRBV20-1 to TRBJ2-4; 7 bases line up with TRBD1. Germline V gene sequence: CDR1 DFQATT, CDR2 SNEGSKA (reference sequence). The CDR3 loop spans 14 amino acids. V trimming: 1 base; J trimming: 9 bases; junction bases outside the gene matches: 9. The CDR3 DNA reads TGCAGTGCTAGAGGAAGACCGGGACAGAGCATTCAGTACTTC. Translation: CSARGRPGQSIQYF.